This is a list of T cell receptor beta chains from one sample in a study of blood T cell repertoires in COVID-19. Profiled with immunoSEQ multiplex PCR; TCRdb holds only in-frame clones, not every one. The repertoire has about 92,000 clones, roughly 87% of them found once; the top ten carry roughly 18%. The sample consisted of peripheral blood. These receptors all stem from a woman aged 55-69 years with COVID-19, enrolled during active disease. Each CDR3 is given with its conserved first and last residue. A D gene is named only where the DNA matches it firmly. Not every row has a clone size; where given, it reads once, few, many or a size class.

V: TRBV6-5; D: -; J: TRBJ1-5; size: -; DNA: TGTGCCAGCAGTTTAACCGAACTCGGGCAGCCCCAGCATTTT; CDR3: CASSLTELGQPQHF
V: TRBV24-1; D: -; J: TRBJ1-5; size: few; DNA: TGTGCCACCAGTGATCGACAGAATCAGCCCCAGCATTTT; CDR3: CATSDRQNQPQHF
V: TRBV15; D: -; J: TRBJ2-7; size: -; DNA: TGTGCCACCAGCGGAATCCCCGCCTTTACAGGGAATGTCGACGAGCAGTACTTC; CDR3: CATSGIPAFTGNVDEQYF
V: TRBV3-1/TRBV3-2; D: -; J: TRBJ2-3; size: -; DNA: TGTGCCAGCAGCCGCCTCGGCGGAGATACGCAGTATTTT; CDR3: CASSRLGGDTQYF
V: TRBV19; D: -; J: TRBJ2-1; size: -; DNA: TGTGCCAGTAGTATCGCGGGTGCTTACAATGAGCAGTTCTTC; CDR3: CASSIAGAYNEQFF
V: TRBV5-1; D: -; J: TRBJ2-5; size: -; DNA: TGCGCCAGCAGCTTAATTGGGTTGAGGGAGACCCAGTACTTC; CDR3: CASSLIGLRETQYF
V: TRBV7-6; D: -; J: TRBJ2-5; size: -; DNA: TGTGCCAGCAGCCCCTCTATCCCGGAGAAGACCCAGTACTTC; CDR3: CASSPSIPEKTQYF
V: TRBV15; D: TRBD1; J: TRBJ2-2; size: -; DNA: TGTGCCACCAGCAGCGGACAGGGGGCGAAACGGACCGGGGAGCTGTTTTTT; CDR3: CATSSGQGAKRTGELFF
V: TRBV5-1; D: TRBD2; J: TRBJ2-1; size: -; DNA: TGCGCCAGCAGCTCACTCACCGGGACTAGCGGGGTTAATGAGCAGTTCTTC; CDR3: CASSSLTGTSGVNEQFF
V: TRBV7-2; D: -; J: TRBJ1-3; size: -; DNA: TGTGCCAGCAGCTTAGAGGGCCGCGGGTCCGCTGGAAACACCATATATTTT; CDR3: CASSLEGRGSAGNTIYF
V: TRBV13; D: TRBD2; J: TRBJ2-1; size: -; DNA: TGTGCCAGCAGAACCGGGACTAGCAGAAACAATGAGCAGTTCTTC; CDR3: CASRTGTSRNNEQFF
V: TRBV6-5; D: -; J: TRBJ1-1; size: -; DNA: TGTGCCAGCACCCCCCCGGACAGGAACACTGAAGCTTTCTTT; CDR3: CASTPPDRNTEAFF
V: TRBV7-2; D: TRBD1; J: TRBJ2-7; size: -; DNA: TGTGCCAGCAGCCGGGGACAGGGGCTCGAGCAGTACTTC; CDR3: CASSRGQGLEQYF
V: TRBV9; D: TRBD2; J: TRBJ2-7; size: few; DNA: TGTGCCAGCAGCCCCGGGGCGGGGGCCTACGAGCAGTACTTC; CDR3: CASSPGAGAYEQYF
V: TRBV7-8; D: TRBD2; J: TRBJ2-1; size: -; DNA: TGTGCCAGCAGCTCTAGCGGGGGGGCCCGCAATGAGCAGTTCTTC; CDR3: CASSSSGGARNEQFF
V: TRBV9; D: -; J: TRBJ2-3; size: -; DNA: TGTGCCAGCAGCGTGGGACATAGCACAGATACGCAGTATTTT; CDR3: CASSVGHSTDTQYF
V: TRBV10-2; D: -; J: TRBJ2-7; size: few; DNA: TGCGCCAGCACCGCCGAGGGGGGGCTGTACGAGCAGTACTTC; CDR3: CASTAEGGLYEQYF
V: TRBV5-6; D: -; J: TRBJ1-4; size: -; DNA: TGTGCCAGCAGCTTGGACAATAATAATGAAAAACTGTTTTTT; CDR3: CASSLDNNNEKLFF
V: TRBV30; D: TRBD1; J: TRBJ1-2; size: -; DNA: TGTGCCTGGGACAGGGGAAACTTCTATGGCTACACCTTC; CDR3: CAWDRGNFYGYTF
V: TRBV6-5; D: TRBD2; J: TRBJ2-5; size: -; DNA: TGTGCCAGCAGCAGCGGGGGGGCAGAAGAGACCCAGTACTTC; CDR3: CASSSGGAEETQYF
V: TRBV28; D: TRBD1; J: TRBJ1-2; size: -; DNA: TGTGCCAGCAGCTTAGGGGACAGGGTAGGGGGCTACACCTTC; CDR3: CASSLGDRVGGYTF
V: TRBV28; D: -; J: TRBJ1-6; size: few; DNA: TGTGCCAGCAGAATGACCAGGGGATATAATTCACCCCTCCACTTT; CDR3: CASRMTRGYNSPLHF
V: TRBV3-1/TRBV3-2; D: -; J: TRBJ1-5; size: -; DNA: TGTGCCAGCAGCCTAAGCAATCAGCCCCAGCATTTT; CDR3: CASSLSNQPQHF
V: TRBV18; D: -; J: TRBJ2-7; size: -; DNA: TGTGCCAGCTCACCTGGTCAGGGGCGAAGACAGTACTTC; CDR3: CASSPGQGRRQYF
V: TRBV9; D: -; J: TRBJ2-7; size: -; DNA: TGTGCCAGCAGCGTAGGCGGAGCAAGCTCCTACGAGCAGTACTTC; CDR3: CASSVGGASSYEQYF
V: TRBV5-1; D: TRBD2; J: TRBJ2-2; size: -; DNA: TGCGCCAGCAGCTTGGCCGGGACTACGAACACCGGGGAGCTGTTTTTT; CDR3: CASSLAGTTNTGELFF
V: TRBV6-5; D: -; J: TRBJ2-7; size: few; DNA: TGTGCCAGCAAGCCCACCGACAGGCGGCGCGAGCAGTACTTC; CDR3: CASKPTDRRREQYF
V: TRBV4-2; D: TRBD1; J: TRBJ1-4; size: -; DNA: TGTGCCAGCAGCCACGACAGGGGGGGGTCAACTAATGAAAAACTGTTTTTT; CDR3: CASSHDRGGSTNEKLFF